The clone carrying this T cell receptor (beta chain) has just a few counts. Its target is unknown. The investigators reverse transcribed all of the isolated RNA, so they sequenced expressed TCRB transcripts. Sequencing used immunoSEQ multiplex PCR; TCRdb keeps in-frame clones, though not all of them. In the table there are 860,000 or so clones, 15% to 20% of which are singletons. This entry belongs to a study of beta chain features in type 1 diabetes. Study-level information: Similarity in age, gender and cell yields was seen between patients and healthy donors. Study outcomes and limitations: Patients' naive, central memory and regulatory TCRB repertoires appeared more alike than those of healthy donors. For cells with high TCR expression, cDNA sequencing could yield over-representation.

The length of the CDR3 is 15 residues. Trimming removed 5 bases at V and 0 bases at J, with 11 bases between. Germline assignment: CDR1 SGHTA and CDR2 FQGNSA. Via CD45RO/CCR7/CD25/CD127/CD95/CD27, cells of the CD4+ naive, central memory, regulatory and stem cell-like memory subsets were sorted. V gene TRBV7-2 combines with J gene TRBJ2-1, with no clear D. The source is a young woman in good health. The sequenced sample was naive CD4+ T cells from blood. The CDR3 loop is CASSPPPGSYNEQFF. CDR3 coding DNA: TGTGCCAGCAGCCCCCCCCCGGGCTCCTACAATGAGCAGTTCTTC.